This TCR beta chain comes out of a study of shared clonotypes between healthy human individuals. Background on the study: Per donor, CD8 memory used one plate, CD8 naive used two, CD4 memory used three and CD4 naive used three.

Trimming removed 4 bases from V and 6 bases from J; junction bases left unmatched: 4. Germline lookup yields CDR1 SGDLS and CDR2 YYNGEE. The CDR3 length is 13 residues. A deep-level run was used for the assay. Sorted subsets were amplified in replicate PCRs using 200 ng DNA, about 30,000 T cell genomes. Profiled with immunoSEQ multiplex PCR; TCRdb holds only in-frame clones, not every one. The sample carries millions of clones, just over 90% recorded once. The naive CD8 fraction comprised CD45RO-negative cells positively selected for CCR7 and excluded terminally differentiated effector memory CD45RA+ cells. Turning to this clone: The identical CDR3 is also encoded by other nucleotide sequences in the sample.

The source of this sequence is a man aged 18 to 30 in good health. Some clones in this sample may be carry-over from other donors' samples. Material for sequencing was naive CD8+ T cells from PBMCs. This chain links TRBV9 with TRBJ2-7; TRBD1 aligns across 10 bases. The CDR3 loop is CASSPGQGGEQYF. CDR3 bases: TGTGCCAGCAGCCCTGGACAGGGGGGCGAGCAGTACTTC. Full variable domain (outside the CDR3, taken from reference TRBV9 and TRBJ2-7): DSGVTQTPKHLITATGQRVTLRCSPRSGDLSVYWYQQSLDQGLQFLIQYYNGEERAKGNILERFSAQQFPDLHSELNLSSLELGDSALYFCASSPGQGGEQYFGPGTRLTVT.